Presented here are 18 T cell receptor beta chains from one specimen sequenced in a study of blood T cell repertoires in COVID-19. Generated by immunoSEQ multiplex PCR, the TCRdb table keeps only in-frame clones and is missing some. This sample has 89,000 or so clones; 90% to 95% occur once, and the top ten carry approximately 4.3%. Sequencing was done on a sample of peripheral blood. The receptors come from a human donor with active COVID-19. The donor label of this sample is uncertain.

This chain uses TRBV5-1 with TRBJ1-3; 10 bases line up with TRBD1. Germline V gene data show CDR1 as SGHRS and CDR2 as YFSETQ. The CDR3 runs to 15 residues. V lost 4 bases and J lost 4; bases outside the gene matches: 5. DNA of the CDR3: TGCGCCAGCAGCCCGGACAGGGGGATAGGAAACACCATATATTTT. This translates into CASSPDRGIGNTIYF.

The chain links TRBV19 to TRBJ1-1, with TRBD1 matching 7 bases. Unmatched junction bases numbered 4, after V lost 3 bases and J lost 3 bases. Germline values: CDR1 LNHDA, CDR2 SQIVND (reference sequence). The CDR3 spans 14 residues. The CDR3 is CASSIGQAYTEAFF. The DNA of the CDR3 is TGTGCCAGTAGTATCGGACAGGCCTACACTGAAGCTTTCTTT.

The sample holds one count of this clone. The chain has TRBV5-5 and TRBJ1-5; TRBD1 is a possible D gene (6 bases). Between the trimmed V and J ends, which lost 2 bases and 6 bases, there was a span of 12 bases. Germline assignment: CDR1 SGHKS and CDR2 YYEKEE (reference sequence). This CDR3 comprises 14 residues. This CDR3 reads CASSFATGSQPQHF. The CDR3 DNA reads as TGTGCCAGCAGCTTTGCTACAGGGAGTCAGCCCCAGCATTTT.

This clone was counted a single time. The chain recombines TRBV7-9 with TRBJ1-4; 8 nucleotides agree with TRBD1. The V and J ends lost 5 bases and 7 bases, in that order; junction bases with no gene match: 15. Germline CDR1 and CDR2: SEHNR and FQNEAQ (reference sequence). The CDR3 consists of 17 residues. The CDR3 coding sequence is TGTGCCAGCAGCCATTCCGGACAGGGCTGGAGCGGTGAAAAACTGTTTTTT. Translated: CASSHSGQGWSGEKLFF.

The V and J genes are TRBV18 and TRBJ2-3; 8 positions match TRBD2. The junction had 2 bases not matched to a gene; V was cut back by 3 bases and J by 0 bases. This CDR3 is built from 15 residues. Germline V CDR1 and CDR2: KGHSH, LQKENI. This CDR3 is CASSPRGGSTDTQYF. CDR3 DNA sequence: TGTGCCAGCTCACCCCGGGGGGGGAGCACAGATACGCAGTATTTT. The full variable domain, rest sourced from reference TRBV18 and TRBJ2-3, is NAGVMQNPRHLVRRRGQEARLRCSPMKGHSHVYWYRQLPEEGLKFMVYLQKENIIDESGMPKERFSAEFPKEGPSILRIQQVVRGDSAAYFCASSPRGGSTDTQYFGPGTRLTVL.

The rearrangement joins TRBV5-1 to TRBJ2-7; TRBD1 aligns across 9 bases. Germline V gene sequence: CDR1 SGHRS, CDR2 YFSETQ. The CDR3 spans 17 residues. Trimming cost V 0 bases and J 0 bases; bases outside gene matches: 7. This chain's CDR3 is CASSLAKVTGGSYEQYF. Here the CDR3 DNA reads TGCGCCAGCAGCTTGGCCAAGGTGACAGGGGGCTCCTACGAGCAGTACTTC.

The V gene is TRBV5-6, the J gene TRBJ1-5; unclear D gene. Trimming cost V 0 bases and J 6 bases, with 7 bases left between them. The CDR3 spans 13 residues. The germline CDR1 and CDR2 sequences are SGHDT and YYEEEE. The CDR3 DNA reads TGTGCCAGCAGCTTGGGAGGGATTCAGCCCCAGCATTTT. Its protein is CASSLGGIQPQHF.

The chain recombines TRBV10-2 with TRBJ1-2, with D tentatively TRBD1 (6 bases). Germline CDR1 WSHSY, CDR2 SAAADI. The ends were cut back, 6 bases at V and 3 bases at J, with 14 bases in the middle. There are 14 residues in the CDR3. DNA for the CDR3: TGCGCCAGCAGCAAGCAGGGGAAGGACTATGGCTACACCTTC. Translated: CASSKQGKDYGYTF.

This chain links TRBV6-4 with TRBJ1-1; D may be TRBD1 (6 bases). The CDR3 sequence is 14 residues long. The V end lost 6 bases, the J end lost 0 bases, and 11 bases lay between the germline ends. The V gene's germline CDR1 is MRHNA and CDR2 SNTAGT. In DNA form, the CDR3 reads TGTGCCAGCAGATCACAGGGAGTGAACACTGAAGCTTTCTTT. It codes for CASRSQGVNTEAFF.

The CDR3 DNA reads as TGTGCCAGCAGCCTCAGACAGGGAGGCACTGAAGCTTTCTTT. This encodes CASSLRQGGTEAFF. V gene TRBV7-9 combines with J gene TRBJ1-1; TRBD1 matches at 7 bases. V was pared by 5 bases and J by 4 bases, with 7 bases of the junction left unmatched. The germline V gene encodes CDR1 SEHNR and CDR2 FQNEAQ (reference sequence). The CDR3 totals 14 residues.

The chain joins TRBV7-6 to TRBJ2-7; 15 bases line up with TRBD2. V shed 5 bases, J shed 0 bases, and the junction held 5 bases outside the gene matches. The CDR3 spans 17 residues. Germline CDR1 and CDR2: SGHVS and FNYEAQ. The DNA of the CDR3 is TGTGCCAGCAGCGGGACTAGCGGGGGGCCCAGCTCCTACGAGCAGTACTTC. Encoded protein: CASSGTSGGPSSYEQYF.

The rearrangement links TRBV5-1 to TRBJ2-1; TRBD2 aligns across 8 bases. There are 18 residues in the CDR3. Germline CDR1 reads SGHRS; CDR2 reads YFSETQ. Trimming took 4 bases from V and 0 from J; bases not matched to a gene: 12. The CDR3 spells CASSPRSGTKSSYNEQFF. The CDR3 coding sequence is TGCGCCAGCAGCCCTCGTAGCGGGACCAAAAGCTCCTACAATGAGCAGTTCTTC.

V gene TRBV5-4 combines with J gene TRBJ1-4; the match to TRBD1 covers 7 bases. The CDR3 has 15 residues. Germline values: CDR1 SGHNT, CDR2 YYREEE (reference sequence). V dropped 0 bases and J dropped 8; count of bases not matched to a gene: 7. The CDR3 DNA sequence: TGTGCCAGCAGCTTGGCCGGCAGGGGGTCGGAAAAACTGTTTTTT. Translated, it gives CASSLAGRGSEKLFF.

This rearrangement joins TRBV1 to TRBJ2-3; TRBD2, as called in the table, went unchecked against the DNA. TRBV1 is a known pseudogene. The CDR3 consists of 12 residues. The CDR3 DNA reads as TGCACCAGCGGCGGTAGTAGAAATACGCAGTATTTT. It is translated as CTSGGSRNTQYF.

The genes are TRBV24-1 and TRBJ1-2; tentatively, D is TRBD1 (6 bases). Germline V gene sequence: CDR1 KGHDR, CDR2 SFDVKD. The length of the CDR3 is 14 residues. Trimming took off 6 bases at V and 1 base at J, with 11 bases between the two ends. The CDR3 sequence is CATSRQVCNYGYTF. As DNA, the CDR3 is TGTGCCACCAGTAGACAGGTATGTAACTATGGCTACACCTTC.

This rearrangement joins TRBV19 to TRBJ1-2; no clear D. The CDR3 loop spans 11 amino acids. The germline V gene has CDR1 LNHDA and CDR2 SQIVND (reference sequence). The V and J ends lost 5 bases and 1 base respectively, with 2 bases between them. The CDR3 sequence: CASSYNYGYTF. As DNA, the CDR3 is TGTGCCAGTAGTTATAACTATGGCTACACCTTC.

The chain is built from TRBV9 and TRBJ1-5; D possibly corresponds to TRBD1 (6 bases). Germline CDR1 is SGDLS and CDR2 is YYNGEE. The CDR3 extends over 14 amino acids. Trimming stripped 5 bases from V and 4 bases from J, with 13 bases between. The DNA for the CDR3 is TGTGCCAGCAGTCTGGACAGCCAAAATCAGCCCCAGCATTTT. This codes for CASSLDSQNQPQHF.

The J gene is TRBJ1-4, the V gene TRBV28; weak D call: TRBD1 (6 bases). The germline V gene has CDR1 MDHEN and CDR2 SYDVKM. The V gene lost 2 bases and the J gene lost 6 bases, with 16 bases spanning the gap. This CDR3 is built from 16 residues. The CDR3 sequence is CASSLKFGTRHEKLFF. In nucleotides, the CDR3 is TGTGCCAGCAGTTTAAAATTCGGGACAAGACATGAAAAACTGTTTTTT.